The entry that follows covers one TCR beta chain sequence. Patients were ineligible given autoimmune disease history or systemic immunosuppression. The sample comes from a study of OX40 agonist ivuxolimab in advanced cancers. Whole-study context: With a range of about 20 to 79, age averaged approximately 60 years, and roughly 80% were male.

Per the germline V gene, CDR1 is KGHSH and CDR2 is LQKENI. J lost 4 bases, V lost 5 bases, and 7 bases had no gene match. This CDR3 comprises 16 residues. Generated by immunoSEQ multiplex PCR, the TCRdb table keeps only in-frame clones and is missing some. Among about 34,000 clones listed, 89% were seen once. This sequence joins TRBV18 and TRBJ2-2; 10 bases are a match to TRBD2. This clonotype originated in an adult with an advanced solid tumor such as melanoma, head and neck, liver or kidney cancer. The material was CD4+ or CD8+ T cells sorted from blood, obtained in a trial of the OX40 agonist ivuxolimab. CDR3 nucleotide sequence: TGTGCCAGCTCAGACATAGCGGGAGGCGGCACCGGGGAGCTGTTTTTT. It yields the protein CASSDIAGGGTGELFF.